This T cell receptor (beta chain) was identified during a study of cytomegalovirus exposure and HLA in healthy donors. Study-wide findings and caveats: As a later analysis showed, several of the most significant clusters appeared to be linked to common viral pathogens.

About this clone itself: Its antigen is unknown.

It was with 60 Vbeta and 13 Jbeta primers that the PCR ran. TCRdb keeps only in-frame clones here, not all; method: immunoSEQ multiplex PCR. The data show about 140,000 clones, with roughly 80% seen just once and under 6% held by the top ten. CDR3 length: 15 amino acids. Trimming pared 0 bases from V and 7 bases from J, leaving 15 bases between. Germline V gene data show CDR1 as LGHNA and CDR2 as YSLEER. The chain recombines TRBV4-3 with TRBJ1-2; weak D call: TRBD1 (6 bases). The source of this sequence is a man aged 35-49 years in good health and CMV-seronegative. Sequencing was carried out using PBMCs. For the CDR3, the DNA is TGCGCCAGCAGCCAAGATTACAGGGATCTGCGTGGCTACACCTTC. It is translated as CASSQDYRDLRGYTF.